This TCR beta chain is drawn from a study of blood T cell repertoires in COVID-19. For the study at large: Researchers got acute and convalescent COVID-19 samples from the United States, Italy and Spain. PBMCs, B-cell-depleted T cells, or T cells provided the cDNA or gDNA that made up the material.

There are 14 residues in the CDR3. Germline V lookup: CDR1 LNHDA, CDR2 SQIVND (reference sequence). The V end was cut by 3 bases, the J end by 3 bases, with 10 bases between. Authors' methods: Scientists estimated how many nucleated cells there were by amplifying reference gene primers. Method: immunoSEQ multiplex PCR; TCRdb's copy keeps in-frame clones and lacks some. The V and J calls and clone size come from that table; D and trimming were worked out from the DNA. The sample yields roughly 260,000 clones, 88% seen once. The sequenced sample consisted of peripheral blood. The TCR was taken from a man aged 60 to 75 who had recovered from COVID-19. This chain links TRBV19 with TRBJ2-3, with D perhaps matching TRBD2 (5 bases). This CDR3 reads CASSMLARTDTQYF. CDR3 coding DNA: TGTGCCAGTAGTATGCTAGCCCGGACAGATACGCAGTATTTT.